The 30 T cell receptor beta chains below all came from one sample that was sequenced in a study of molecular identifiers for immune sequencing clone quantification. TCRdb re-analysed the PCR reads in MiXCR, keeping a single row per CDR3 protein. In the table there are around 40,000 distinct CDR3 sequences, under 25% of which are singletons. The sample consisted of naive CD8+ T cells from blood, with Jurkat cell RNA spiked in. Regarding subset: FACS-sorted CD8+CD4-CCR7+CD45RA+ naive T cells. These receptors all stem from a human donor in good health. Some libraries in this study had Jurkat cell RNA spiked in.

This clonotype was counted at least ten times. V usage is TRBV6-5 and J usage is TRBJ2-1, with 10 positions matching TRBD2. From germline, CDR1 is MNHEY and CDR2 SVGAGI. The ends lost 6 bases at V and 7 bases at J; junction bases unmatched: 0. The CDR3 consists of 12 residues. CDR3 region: CASRTSGNEQFF. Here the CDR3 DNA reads TGTGCCAGCAGGACTAGCGGGAATGAGCAGTTCTTC.

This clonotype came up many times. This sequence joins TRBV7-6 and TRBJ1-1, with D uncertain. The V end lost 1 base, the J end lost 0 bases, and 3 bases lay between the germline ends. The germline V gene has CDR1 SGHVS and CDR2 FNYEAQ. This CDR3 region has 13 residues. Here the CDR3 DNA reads TGTGCCAGCAGCTTAGAGGTGAACACTGAAGCTTTCTTT. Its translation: CASSLEVNTEAFF.

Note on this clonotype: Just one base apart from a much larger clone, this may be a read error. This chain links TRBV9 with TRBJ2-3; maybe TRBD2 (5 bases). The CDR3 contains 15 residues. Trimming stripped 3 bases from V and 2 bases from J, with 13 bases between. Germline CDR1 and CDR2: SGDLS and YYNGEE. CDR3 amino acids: CASSATGSHTDTQYF. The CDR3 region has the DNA TGTGCCAGCAGCGCTACGGGATCCCACACAGATACGCAGTATTTT.

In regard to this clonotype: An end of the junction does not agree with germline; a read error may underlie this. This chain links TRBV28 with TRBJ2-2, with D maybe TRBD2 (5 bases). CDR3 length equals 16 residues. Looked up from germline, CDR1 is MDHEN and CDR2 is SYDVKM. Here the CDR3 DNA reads TGTGTCAGCAGTTTAATCGAGCCGATGAACACCGGGGAGCTGCTTTTT. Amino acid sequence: CVSSLIEPMNTGELLF.

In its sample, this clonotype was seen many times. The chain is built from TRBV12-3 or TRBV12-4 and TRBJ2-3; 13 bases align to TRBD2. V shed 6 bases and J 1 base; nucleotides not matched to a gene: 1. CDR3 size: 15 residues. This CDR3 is CASSGLAGGTDTQYF. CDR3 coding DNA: TGTGCCAGCAGCGGACTAGCGGGGGGCACAGATACGCAGTATTTT.

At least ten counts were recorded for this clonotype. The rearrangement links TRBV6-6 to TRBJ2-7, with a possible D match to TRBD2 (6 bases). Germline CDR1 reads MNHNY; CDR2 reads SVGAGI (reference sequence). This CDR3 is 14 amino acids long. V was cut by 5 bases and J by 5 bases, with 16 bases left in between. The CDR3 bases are TGTGCCAGCAGTAGACTAGTCGGTATGGACGAGCAGTACTTC. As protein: CASSRLVGMDEQYF.

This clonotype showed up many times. CDR3 nucleotide sequence: TGTGCCAGCAGCTTCGACATCCAAGAGACCCAGTACTTC. Protein sequence: CASSFDIQETQYF. The chain combines TRBV7-9 with TRBJ2-5; no reliable D call. CDR1 is SEHNR and CDR2 is FQNEAQ in the germline V gene (reference sequence). The CDR3 loop spans 13 amino acids. Between the trimmed V and J ends, which lost 3 bases and 1 base, there was a span of 6 bases.

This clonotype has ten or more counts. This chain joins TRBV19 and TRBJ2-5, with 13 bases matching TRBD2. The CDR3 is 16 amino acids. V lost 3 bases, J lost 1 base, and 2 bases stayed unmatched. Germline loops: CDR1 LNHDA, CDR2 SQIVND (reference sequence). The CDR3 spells CASSIGLAGAQETQYF. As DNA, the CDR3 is TGTGCCAGTAGTATCGGACTAGCGGGGGCCCAAGAGACCCAGTACTTC.

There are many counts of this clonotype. The CDR3 spells CASSYPQEDGGYEQYF. The CDR3 DNA is TGTGCCAGCAGTTACCCTCAGGAGGATGGGGGCTACGAGCAGTACTTC. J is TRBJ2-7 and V is TRBV6-6, with D perhaps TRBD1 or TRBD2 (5 bases each). Germline loops: CDR1 MNHNY, CDR2 SVGAGI (reference sequence). V shed 2 bases and J shed 3 bases, with 17 bases lying between them. The CDR3 is 16 amino acids.

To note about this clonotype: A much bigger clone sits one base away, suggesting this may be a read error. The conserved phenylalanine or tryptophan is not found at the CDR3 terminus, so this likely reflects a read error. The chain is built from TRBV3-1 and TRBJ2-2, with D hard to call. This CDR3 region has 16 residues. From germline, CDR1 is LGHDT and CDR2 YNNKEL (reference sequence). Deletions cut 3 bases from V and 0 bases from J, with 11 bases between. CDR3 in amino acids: CASSQHQTTNTGELFS. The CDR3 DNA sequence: TGTGCCAGCAGCCAGCACCAAACGACGAACACCGGGGAGCTGTTTTCT.

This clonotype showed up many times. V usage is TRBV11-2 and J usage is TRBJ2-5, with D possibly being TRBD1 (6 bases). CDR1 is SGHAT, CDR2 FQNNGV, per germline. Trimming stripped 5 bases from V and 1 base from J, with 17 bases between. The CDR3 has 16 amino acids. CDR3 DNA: TGTGCCAGCAGCGCCCCAGGGGTCGAGGGCCAAGAGACCCAGTACTTC. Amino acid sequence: CASSAPGVEGQETQYF.

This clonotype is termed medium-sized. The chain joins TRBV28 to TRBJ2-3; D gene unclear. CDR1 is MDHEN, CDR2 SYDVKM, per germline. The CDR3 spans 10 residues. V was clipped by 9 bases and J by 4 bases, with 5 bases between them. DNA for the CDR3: TGTGCCAGTAGATCAGATACGCAGTATTTT. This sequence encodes CASRSDTQYF.

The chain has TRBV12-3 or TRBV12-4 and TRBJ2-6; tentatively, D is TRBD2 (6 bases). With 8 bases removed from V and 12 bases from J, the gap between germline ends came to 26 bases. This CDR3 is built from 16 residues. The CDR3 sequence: CASGSSARDSGGVLTF. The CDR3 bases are TGTGCCAGCGGTTCATCCGCCCGGGACTCAGGAGGCGTCCTGACTTTC.

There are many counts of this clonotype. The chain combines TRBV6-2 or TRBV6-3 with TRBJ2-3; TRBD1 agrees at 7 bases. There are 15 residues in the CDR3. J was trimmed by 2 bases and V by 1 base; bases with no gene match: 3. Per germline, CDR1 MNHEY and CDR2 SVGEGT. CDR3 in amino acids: CASSYLTGFTDTQYF. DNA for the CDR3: TGTGCCAGCAGTTACTTGACAGGGTTCACAGATACGCAGTATTTT.

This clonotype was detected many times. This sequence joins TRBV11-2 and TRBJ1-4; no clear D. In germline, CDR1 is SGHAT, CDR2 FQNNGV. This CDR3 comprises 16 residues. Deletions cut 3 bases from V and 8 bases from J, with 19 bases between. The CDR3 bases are TGTGCCAGCAGCTTCAGACACACCCTAGTGCGGGAAAAACTGTTTTTT. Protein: CASSFRHTLVREKLFF.

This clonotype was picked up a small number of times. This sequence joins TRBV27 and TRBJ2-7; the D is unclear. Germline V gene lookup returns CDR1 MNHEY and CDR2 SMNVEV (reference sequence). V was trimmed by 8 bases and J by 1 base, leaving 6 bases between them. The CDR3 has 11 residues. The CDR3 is CASGISYEQYF. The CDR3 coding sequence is TGTGCCAGCGGGATATCCTACGAGCAGTACTTC.

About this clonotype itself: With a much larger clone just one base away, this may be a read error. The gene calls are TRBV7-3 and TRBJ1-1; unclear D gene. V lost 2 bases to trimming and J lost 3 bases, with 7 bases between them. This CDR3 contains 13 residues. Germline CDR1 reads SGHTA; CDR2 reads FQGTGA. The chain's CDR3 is CASSLERYTEAFF. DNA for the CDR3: TGTGCCAGCAGCTTAGAGAGGTACACTGAAGCTTTCTTT. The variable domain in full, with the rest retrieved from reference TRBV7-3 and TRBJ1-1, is GAGVSQTPSNKVTEKGKYVELRCDPISGHTALYWYRQSLGQGPEFLIYFQGTGAADDSGLPNDRFFAVRPEGSVSTLKIQRTERGDSAVYLCASSLERYTEAFFGQGTRLTVV.

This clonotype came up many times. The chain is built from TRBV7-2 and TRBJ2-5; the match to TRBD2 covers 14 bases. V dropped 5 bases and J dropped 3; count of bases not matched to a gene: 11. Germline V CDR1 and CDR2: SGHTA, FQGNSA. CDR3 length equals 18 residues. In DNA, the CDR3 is TGTGCCAGCAGCCGGACTAGCGGGGGGTTTCTTTTCGAAGAGACCCAGTACTTC. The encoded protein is CASSRTSGGFLFEETQYF.

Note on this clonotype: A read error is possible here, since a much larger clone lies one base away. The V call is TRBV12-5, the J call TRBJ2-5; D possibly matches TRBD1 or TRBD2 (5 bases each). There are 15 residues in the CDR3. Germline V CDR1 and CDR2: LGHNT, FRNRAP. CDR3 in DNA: TGTGCTACTGGTTTGGGACCCCCTTTGGAAGAGACCCAGTACTTC. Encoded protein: CATGLGPPLEETQYF.

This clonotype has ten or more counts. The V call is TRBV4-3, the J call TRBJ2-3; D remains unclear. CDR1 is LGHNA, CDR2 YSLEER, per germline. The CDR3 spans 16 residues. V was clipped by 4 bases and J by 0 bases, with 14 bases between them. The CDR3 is CASSLDGPSSTDTQYF. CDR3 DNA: TGCGCCAGCAGCCTCGACGGACCTTCTAGCACAGATACGCAGTATTTT.

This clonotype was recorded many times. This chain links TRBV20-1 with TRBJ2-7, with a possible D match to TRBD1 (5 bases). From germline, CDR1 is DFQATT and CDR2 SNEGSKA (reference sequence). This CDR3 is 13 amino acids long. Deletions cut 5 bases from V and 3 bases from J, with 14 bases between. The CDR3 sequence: CSARQRGHYEQYF. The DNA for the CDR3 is TGCAGTGCTCGACAGAGAGGACACTACGAGCAGTACTTC.

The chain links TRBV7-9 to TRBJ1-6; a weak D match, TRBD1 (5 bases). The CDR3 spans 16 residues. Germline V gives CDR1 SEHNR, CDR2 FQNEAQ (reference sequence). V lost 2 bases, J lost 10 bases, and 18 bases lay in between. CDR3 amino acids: CASSLSLTVGVSPLHF. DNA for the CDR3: TGTGCCAGCAGCTTAAGCCTGACAGTAGGGGTCTCACCCCTCCACTTT.

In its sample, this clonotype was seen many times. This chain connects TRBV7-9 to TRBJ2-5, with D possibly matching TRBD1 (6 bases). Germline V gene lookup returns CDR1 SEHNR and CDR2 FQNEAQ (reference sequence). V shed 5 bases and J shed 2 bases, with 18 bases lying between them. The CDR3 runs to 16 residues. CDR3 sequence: CASSPGIGGPQETQYF. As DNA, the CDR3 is TGTGCCAGCAGCCCAGGGATTGGGGGCCCTCAAGAGACCCAGTACTTC.

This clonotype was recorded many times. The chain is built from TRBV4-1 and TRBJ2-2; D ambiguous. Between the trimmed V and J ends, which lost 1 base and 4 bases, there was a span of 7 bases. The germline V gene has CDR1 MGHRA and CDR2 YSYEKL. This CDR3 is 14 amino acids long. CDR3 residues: CASSQGSGTGELFF. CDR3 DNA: TGCGCCAGCAGCCAAGGGTCGGGCACCGGGGAGCTGTTTTTT.

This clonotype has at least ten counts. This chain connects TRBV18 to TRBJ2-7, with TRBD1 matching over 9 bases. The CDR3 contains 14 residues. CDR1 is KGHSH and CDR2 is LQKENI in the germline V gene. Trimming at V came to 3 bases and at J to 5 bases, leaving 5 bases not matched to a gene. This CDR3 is CASSPWDRDNEQYF. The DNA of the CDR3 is TGTGCCAGCTCACCCTGGGACAGGGATAACGAGCAGTACTTC.

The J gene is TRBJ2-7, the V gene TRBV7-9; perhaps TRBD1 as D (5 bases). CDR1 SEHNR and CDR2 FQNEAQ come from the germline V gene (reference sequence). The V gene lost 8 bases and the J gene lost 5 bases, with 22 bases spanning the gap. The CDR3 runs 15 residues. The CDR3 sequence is CASGPTSTGSDEQYF. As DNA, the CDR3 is TGTGCCAGCGGCCCCACCTCTACAGGTTCCGACGAGCAGTACTTC.

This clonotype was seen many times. CDR3 loop: CASSSDLAYNEQFF. The CDR3 DNA follows: TGTGCCAGCAGCTCGGACTTAGCTTACAATGAGCAGTTCTTC. This rearrangement joins TRBV11-2 to TRBJ2-1; a possible D gene is TRBD2 (5 bases). Germline V gene lookup returns CDR1 SGHAT and CDR2 FQNNGV. V dropped 4 bases and J dropped 4 bases, with 11 bases sitting between them. The CDR3 loop spans 14 amino acids.

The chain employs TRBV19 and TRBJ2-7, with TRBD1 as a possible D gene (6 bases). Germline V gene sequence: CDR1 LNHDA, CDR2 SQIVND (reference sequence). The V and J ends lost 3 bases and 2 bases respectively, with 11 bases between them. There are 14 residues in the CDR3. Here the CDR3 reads CASSIRDNTYEQYF. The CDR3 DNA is TGTGCCAGTAGTATCCGGGACAACACCTACGAGCAGTACTTC.

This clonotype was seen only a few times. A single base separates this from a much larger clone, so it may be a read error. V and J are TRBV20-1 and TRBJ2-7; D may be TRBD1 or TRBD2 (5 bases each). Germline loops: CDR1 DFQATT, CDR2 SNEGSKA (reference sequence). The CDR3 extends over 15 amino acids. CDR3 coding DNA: TGCAGTGCTAGGTCCCCCGAGCAGGGACGCTACGAGCAGCACTTC. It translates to CSARSPEQGRYEQHF.

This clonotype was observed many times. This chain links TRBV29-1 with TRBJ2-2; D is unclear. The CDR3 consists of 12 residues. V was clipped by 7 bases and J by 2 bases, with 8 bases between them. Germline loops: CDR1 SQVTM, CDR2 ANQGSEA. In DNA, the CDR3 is TGCAGCGCCCTACACAACACCGGGGAGCTGTTTTTT. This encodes CSALHNTGELFF.